Listed below are T cell receptor beta chains from one sample, sequenced in a study of Graves' ophthalmopathy and Graves' hyperthyroidism. TCRdb redid the calling of the multiplex PCR reads with MiXCR, one entry per CDR3 protein. The sample has about 39,000 distinct CDR3 sequences, approximately 46% seen once; the top ten hold about 26%. Sequenced material: peripheral blood. The receptors were gathered from an adult woman with stable Graves' hyperthyroidism. CDR3s include the opening cysteine and the closing phenylalanine or tryptophan. The D gene is left open where the match is weak. Clone size is not always given. Where it is, it says once, few, many or a class for expanded clones.

TRBJ1-5 | many | NA | TRBV20-1 | CSARGESNQPQHF
TRBJ2-7 | many | NA | TRBV7-9 | CASSLEGERVPSYEQYF
TRBJ1-1 | NA | TRBD1 | TRBV29-1 | CSVASGTGLDTEAFF
TRBJ2-2 | many | NA | TRBV6-5 | CASSYSTVDTGELFF
TRBJ1-2 | NA | NA | TRBV5-1 | CASSLDRALYGYTF
TRBJ1-2 | many | TRBD1 | TRBV6-6 | CASRTGQGGYTF
TRBJ1-5 | once | TRBD1 | TRBV6-5 | CASSYAQGVTKQPQHF
TRBJ2-7 | many | NA | TRBV6-6 | CASSPHSSSYEQYF
TRBJ1-5 | many | TRBD1 | TRBV12-3/TRBV12-4 | CASSFALQGAIQPQHF
TRBJ2-5 | NA | NA | TRBV25-1 | CASSVYGETQYF
TRBJ2-7 | NA | NA | TRBV5-4 | CASSSDLGSEQYF
TRBJ1-2 | NA | TRBD1 | TRBV28 | CASSQGQSLYGYTF
TRBJ1-2 | many | TRBD1 | TRBV19 | CASSSDRASYGYTF
TRBJ1-3 | many | NA | TRBV19 | CASSNRQNSGNTIYF
TRBJ2-2 | many | TRBD2 | TRBV13 | CASSLDAGRGELFF
TRBJ1-6 | once | NA | TRBV2 | CASSERTREYNSPLHF
TRBJ2-2 | NA | NA | TRBV7-9 | CASSGTVNTGELFF
TRBJ2-7 | many | NA | TRBV9 | CASSVDPGAYEQYF
TRBJ1-2 | NA | NA | TRBV29-1 | CSERGGRGIYGYTF
TRBJ2-5 | NA | TRBD2 | TRBV2 | CASSDMGAGAETQYF
TRBJ2-7 | many | NA | TRBV29-1 | CSVVASLTEQYF
TRBJ1-1 | many | NA | TRBV5-1 | CASSSYSHTEAFF
TRBJ2-5 | NA | TRBD1 | TRBV6-5 | CASIRGQGVETQYF
TRBJ1-5 | many | NA | TRBV6-6 | CASTLFPYSNQPQHF
TRBJ1-1 | NA | NA | TRBV29-1 | CSVERGNTEAFF
TRBJ1-5 | NA | NA | TRBV29-1 | CSVDGGGQPQHF
TRBJ2-7 | NA | TRBD1 | TRBV29-1 | CSVVAVNTGTGNEQYF
TRBJ2-3 | many | TRBD2 | TRBV19 | CASSTGTRERTQYF
TRBJ2-5 | NA | NA | TRBV29-1 | CSVAQGETQYF
TRBJ1-5 | NA | TRBD1 | TRBV7-8 | CASSRLTGDNQPQHF
TRBJ1-6 | many | TRBD1 | TRBV20-1 | CSTGQDSSYNSPLHF
TRBJ2-5 | NA | TRBD2 | TRBV20-1 | CSAMGSGRAVETQYF
TRBJ2-5 | NA | TRBD1 | TRBV5-4 | CASRPGQGGQGTQYF
TRBJ1-1 | many | NA | TRBV2 | CASSGGRASEAFF
TRBJ2-7 | many | NA | TRBV29-1 | CSATRGGVLHEQYF
TRBJ2-3 | NA | TRBD2 | TRBV2 | CASSGPGLAGVGDTQYF
TRBJ2-5 | NA | NA | TRBV20-1 | CCASSLDGETQYF
TRBJ2-2 | once | NA | TRBV14 | CASGQFANTGELFF
TRBJ2-7 | NA | TRBD2 | TRBV10-3 | CAISDLTSGTYEQYF
TRBJ2-6 | many | NA | TRBV20-1 | CSASHGATGANVLTF
TRBJ2-5 | NA | TRBD2 | TRBV20-1 | CSARGGGETQYF
TRBJ1-1 | NA | TRBD1 | TRBV12-3/TRBV12-4 | CASSSSGTGGLDTEAFF
TRBJ1-1 | many | TRBD1 | TRBV6-5 | CASSYSDRPNTEAFF
TRBJ2-7 | many | NA | TRBV28 | CASKVGFEDEQYF
TRBJ2-7 | NA | TRBD1 | TRBV28 | CASSPGQGVPTYVQYF
TRBJ2-3 | many | TRBD2 | TRBV5-1 | CASRREGGTDTQYF
TRBJ1-1 | many | TRBD1 | TRBV6-6 | CASSYPGQPIYTEAFF
TRBJ1-4 | many | NA | TRBV7-8 | CASSPLRGGGQREKLFF
TRBJ2-7 | many | NA | TRBV2 | CASSDPGNYEQYF
TRBJ2-7 | few | TRBD1 | TRBV12-3/TRBV12-4 | CASSLHRGQYEQYF
TRBJ1-2 | many | NA | TRBV13 | CASSLGMGDYGYTF